This passage covers 31 T cell receptor beta chains from one sample sequenced in a study of OX40 agonist ivuxolimab in advanced cancers. Libraries were built with the immunoSEQ multiplex PCR assay. TCRdb provides this immuneACCESS table in a form limited to in-frame rearrangements. Some clones are lacking; in checked studies, under half of them reflect an unresolved V gene, and why the rest are absent is not known. The sample yields about 52,000 clones; around 80% were counted once. 9.5% to 15% of the sample lies in the top ten. The sequenced sample was CD4+ or CD8+ T cells sorted from blood, obtained in a trial of the OX40 agonist ivuxolimab. The receptors derive from an adult with an advanced solid tumor such as melanoma, head and neck, liver or kidney cancer.

This clone is medium-sized. This chain uses TRBV7-2 with TRBJ2-7; the D gene is possibly TRBD1 (6 bases). V was pared by 5 bases and J by 8 bases, with 13 bases between. Germline-derived CDR1 and CDR2 are SGHTA and FQGNSA. This CDR3 is 12 amino acids long. This chain's CDR3 is CASSHPTGKQYF. The CDR3 nucleotides read TGTGCCAGCAGCCACCCGACAGGAAAGCAGTACTTC.

This clone was seen once. The chain employs TRBV29-1 and TRBJ2-1; D assignment may be TRBD1 or TRBD2 (5 bases each). The length of the CDR3 is 13 residues. V shed 7 bases and J shed 6 bases, with 16 bases lying between them. CDR1 SQVTM and CDR2 ANQGSEA come from the germline V gene. This CDR3 is CSGGRQGPNEQFF. Here the CDR3 DNA reads TGCAGCGGCGGAAGGCAGGGACCCAATGAGCAGTTCTTC.

V gene TRBV14 combines with J gene TRBJ2-5, with 7 bases lining up with TRBD1. Trimming removed 4 bases from V and 0 bases from J; junction bases left unmatched: 2. Per germline, CDR1 SGHDN and CDR2 FVKESK. The CDR3 consists of 14 residues. The CDR3 protein is CASSRGQYQETQYF. In DNA form, the CDR3 reads TGTGCCAGCAGCCGGGGACAGTACCAAGAGACCCAGTACTTC.

The rearrangement uses TRBV5-1 and TRBJ1-1, with 7 bases fitting TRBD1. The CDR3 has 15 amino acids. CDR1 is SGHRS, CDR2 YFSETQ, per germline. V lost 4 bases and J lost 4; bases outside the gene matches: 10. The CDR3 sequence is CASSPSPGGLTEAFF. The CDR3 nucleotides read TGCGCCAGCAGCCCCTCACCAGGGGGGCTCACTGAAGCTTTCTTT.

This chain links TRBV19 with TRBJ1-2; D possibly corresponds to TRBD1 (6 bases). The germline V and J ends were trimmed by 6 bases and 8 bases, with 10 bases remaining between them. CDR1 and CDR2 from the germline V gene are LNHDA and SQIVND (reference sequence). CDR3 length equals 11 residues. CDR3 sequence reads: CASSDRYGYTF. CDR3 sequence (DNA): TGTGCCAGTAGCGACAGGTACGGCTACACCTTC.

This clone was observed a handful of times. The CDR3 sequence: CASSLSTGAYEQYV. In nucleotides, the CDR3 is TGCGCCAGCAGCTTGAGCACAGGGGCATACGAGCAGTACGTC. This chain links TRBV5-1 with TRBJ2-7, with TRBD1 matching 7 bases. The CDR3 is 14 amino acids. Germline CDR1 and CDR2: SGHRS and YFSETQ. The V and J ends lost 1 base and 4 bases, in that order; junction bases with no gene match: 5.

The V gene is TRBV28, the J gene TRBJ2-5; TRBD2 agrees at 7 bases. The trim removed 6 bases at V and 11 bases at J, leaving 9 bases unmatched. Germline CDR1 reads MDHEN; CDR2 reads SYDVKM. This CDR3 contains 12 residues. The CDR3 nucleotides read TGTGCCAGCAGGACGGGCTCGCGGGAGCAGTACTTC. The encoded protein is CASRTGSREQYF.

J is TRBJ1-1 and V is TRBV5-1; no clear D gene. Trimming shortened V by 1 base and J by 4 bases, and 5 bases separated the two germline ends. This CDR3 is built from 12 residues. Germline V lookup: CDR1 SGHRS, CDR2 YFSETQ. The CDR3 nucleotides are TGCGCCAGCAGCTTGTCGGGCACTGAAGCTTTCTTT. Translation gives CASSLSGTEAFF. Looking up the rest from reference TRBV5-1 and TRBJ1-1 gives the full variable domain: KAGVTQTPRYLIKTRGQQVTLSCSPISGHRSVSWYQQTPGQGLQFLFEYFSETQRNKGNFPGRFSGRQFSNSRSEMNVSTLELGDSALYLCASSLSGTEAFFGQGTRLTVV.

This chain links TRBV28 with TRBJ2-1; D remains ambiguous. From germline, CDR1 is MDHEN and CDR2 SYDVKM. Trimming removed 7 bases at V and 0 bases at J, with 16 bases between. The CDR3 contains 16 residues. CDR3: CASITGLAASYNEQFF. The CDR3 DNA reads TGTGCCAGCATCACTGGGCTGGCAGCCTCCTACAATGAGCAGTTCTTC.

The CDR3 is CASRKLAGGPYEQYV. DNA for the CDR3: TGTGCCAGCAGGAAACTAGCGGGGGGGCCCTACGAGCAGTACGTC. The chain joins TRBV6-4 to TRBJ2-7; 13 nucleotides match TRBD2. Germline loops: CDR1 MRHNA, CDR2 SNTAGT. The CDR3 is 15 residues long. V dropped 6 bases and J dropped 2; count of bases not matched to a gene: 4.

This clone was seen once. This chain joins TRBV5-1 and TRBJ1-1; maybe TRBD1 (5 bases). In germline, CDR1 is SGHRS, CDR2 YFSETQ. Between the trimmed V and J ends, which lost 2 bases and 3 bases, there was a span of 11 bases. The CDR3 runs to 14 residues. The CDR3 nucleotides read TGCGCCAGCAGCTTTATGGGAGGGGACACTGAAGCTTTCTTT. Translating gives CASSFMGGDTEAFF.

The rearrangement uses TRBV5-1 and TRBJ1-1; possible D gene TRBD1, 6 bases. V lost 0 bases, J lost 0 bases, and 12 bases lay in between. The CDR3 is 16 residues long. Germline assignment: CDR1 SGHRS and CDR2 YFSETQ. The CDR3 bases are TGCGCCAGCAGCTTGGCCTATACAGGGATGAACACTGAAGCTTTCTTT. Protein sequence: CASSLAYTGMNTEAFF.

This clone was observed once. The chain employs TRBV28 and TRBJ1-2; D is perhaps TRBD1 (5 bases). This CDR3 contains 15 residues. Germline V gene sequence: CDR1 MDHEN, CDR2 SYDVKM. V was pared by 8 bases and J by 0 bases, with 16 bases between. The CDR3, as DNA: TGTGCCAGCGCCCTTAAGGCAGGGCCTAACTATGGCTACACCTTC. It yields the protein CASALKAGPNYGYTF.

The chain carries TRBV28 and TRBJ1-1; D is unclear. The V and J ends lost 2 bases and 1 base respectively, with 14 bases between them. From germline, CDR1 is MDHEN and CDR2 SYDVKM. CDR3 size: 16 residues. This chain's CDR3 is CASSLRSRVWNTEAFF. CDR3 DNA sequence: TGTGCCAGCAGTTTAAGATCTAGGGTGTGGAACACTGAAGCTTTCTTT. Looking up the rest from reference TRBV28 and TRBJ1-1 gives the full variable domain: DVKVTQSSRYLVKRTGEKVFLECVQDMDHENMFWYRQDPGLGLRLIYFSYDVKMKEKGDIPEGYSVSREKKERFSLILESASTNQTSMYLCASSLRSRVWNTEAFFGQGTRLTVV.

The genes are TRBV19 and TRBJ1-2; D remains unclear. Per germline, CDR1 LNHDA and CDR2 SQIVND (reference sequence). Trimming pared 6 bases from V and 4 bases from J, leaving 24 bases between. The CDR3 extends over 17 amino acids. CDR3 DNA: TGTGCCAGTAGCGCGAAGACACCTAAGTTAATAACCTATGGCTACACCTTC. This sequence encodes CASSAKTPKLITYGYTF.

V and J are TRBV6-6 and TRBJ1-6; the match to TRBD1 covers 8 bases. With 2 bases clipped from V and 10 bases from J, the junction kept 7 bases outside the gene matches. Germline V gene sequence: CDR1 MNHNY, CDR2 SVGAGI (reference sequence). This CDR3 is built from 15 residues. CDR3 region: CASSYEGQVDSPLHF. The CDR3 DNA sequence: TGTGCCAGCAGTTACGAGGGACAGGTCGACTCACCCCTCCACTTT.

This chain uses TRBV7-9 with TRBJ1-1; D not certain. Germline loops: CDR1 SEHNR, CDR2 FQNEAQ (reference sequence). CDR3 length equals 12 residues. The V end was cut by 10 bases, the J end by 5 bases, with 14 bases between. The CDR3 DNA is TGTGCCACCACGCCAGGAGAGACTGAAGCTTTCTTT. It yields the protein CATTPGETEAFF.

The chain recombines TRBV10-2 with TRBJ2-5; TRBD2 aligns across 8 bases. Per the germline V gene, CDR1 is WSHSY and CDR2 is SAAADI. Trimming took 3 bases from V and 6 from J; bases not matched to a gene: 6. The CDR3 contains 14 residues. This CDR3 reads CASSDFTSGQTQYF. CDR3 bases: TGCGCCAGCAGTGATTTCACTAGCGGCCAGACCCAGTACTTC.

The gene calls are TRBV2 and TRBJ2-7, with D unresolved. The CDR3 spans 11 residues. Germline V gene data show CDR1 as SNHLY and CDR2 as FYNNEI. V lost 5 bases, J lost 3 bases, and 5 bases lay in between. The CDR3 protein is CASSTIYEQYF. CDR3 DNA: TGTGCCAGCAGTACCATCTACGAGCAGTACTTC.

The V gene is TRBV5-5, the J gene TRBJ1-1, with D maybe TRBD1 (5 bases). The ends were cut back, 0 bases at V and 10 bases at J, with 16 bases in the middle. Germline V gene sequence: CDR1 SGHKS, CDR2 YYEKEE (reference sequence). The CDR3 has 14 amino acids. CDR3 sequence (DNA): TGTGCCAGCAGCTTGGTTTCAGGCAGGGAGCTAGCTTTCTTT. Translation gives CASSLVSGRELAFF.

The gene calls are TRBV10-3 and TRBJ1-5; 7 positions match TRBD1. V lost 2 bases to trimming and J lost 7 bases; unmatched junction nucleotides: 5. The germline V gene has CDR1 ENHRY and CDR2 SYGVKD. CDR3 length: 14 amino acids. The CDR3 sequence: CAISEEGAWQPQHF. CDR3 DNA: TGTGCCATCAGTGAGGAGGGGGCTTGGCAGCCCCAGCATTTT.

This sequence joins TRBV2 and TRBJ1-2, with a possible D match to TRBD1 (6 bases). CDR3 length: 12 residues. V was pared by 3 bases and J by 8 bases, with 10 bases between. CDR1 SNHLY and CDR2 FYNNEI come from the germline V gene. CDR3 protein: CASSDRGGGYTF. The DNA for the CDR3 is TGTGCCAGCAGTGACAGGGGCGGCGGCTACACCTTC.

The V call is TRBV19, the J call TRBJ2-2, with a weak D call TRBD1 (5 bases). Germline CDR1 reads LNHDA; CDR2 reads SQIVND (reference sequence). V was cut by 3 bases and J by 5 bases, with 13 bases left in between. This CDR3 region has 15 residues. CDR3 protein: CASSIPREGTGELFF. The CDR3 DNA follows: TGTGCCAGTAGTATCCCCAGGGAAGGGACCGGGGAGCTGTTTTTT.

This CDR3 reads CASRGDTETSTDTQYF. DNA for the CDR3: TGTGCCAGCAGGGGGGACACCGAAACTAGCACAGATACGCAGTATTTT. V and J are TRBV27 and TRBJ2-3, with D possibly TRBD1 on 6 matching bases. Germline V lookup: CDR1 MNHEY, CDR2 SMNVEV (reference sequence). Trimming removed 6 bases from V and 0 bases from J, with 16 bases in between. The CDR3 covers 16 residues.

J is TRBJ1-4 and V is TRBV2; 7 nucleotides agree with TRBD1. Germline values: CDR1 SNHLY, CDR2 FYNNEI. The CDR3 is made up of 15 amino acids. V shed 2 bases and J 0 bases; nucleotides not matched to a gene: 0. In nucleotides, the CDR3 is TGTGCCAGCAGTGAAACAGGGGCAACTAATGAAAAACTGTTTTTT. It codes for CASSETGATNEKLFF.

The rearrangement uses TRBV30 and TRBJ1-1, with D maybe TRBD1 (6 bases). The CDR3 consists of 17 residues. The V gene's germline CDR1 is GTSNPN and CDR2 SVGIG (reference sequence). V lost 3 bases, J lost 7 bases, and 27 bases lay in between. CDR3 loop: CAWSPEAADRWGGEAFF. CDR3 nucleotide sequence: TGTGCCTGGAGCCCAGAGGCTGCCGACAGGTGGGGCGGTGAAGCTTTCTTT.

V is TRBV5-4 and J is TRBJ2-2; perhaps D is TRBD1 or TRBD2 (5 bases each). CDR1 is SGHNT, CDR2 YYREEE, per germline (reference sequence). The V end was cut by 0 bases, the J end by 7 bases, with 13 bases between. The CDR3 is 15 amino acids. The CDR3: CASSLGQSRGGELFF. The CDR3 DNA sequence: TGTGCCAGCAGCTTGGGTCAGTCGAGGGGCGGGGAGCTGTTTTTT.

The chain is built from TRBV5-1 and TRBJ2-7; no definite D call. The CDR3 has 14 amino acids. With 0 bases removed from V and 0 bases from J, the gap between germline ends came to 7 bases. CDR1 and CDR2 (germline): SGHRS, YFSETQ. This CDR3 is CASSLDFLSYEQYF. For the CDR3, the DNA is TGCGCCAGCAGCTTGGATTTTCTCTCCTACGAGCAGTACTTC.

As DNA, the CDR3 is TGTGCCAGCAAACACTGGGTAGCGGGGGACTACGAGCAGTACGTC. Its protein product is CASKHWVAGDYEQYV. The chain has TRBV6-5 and TRBJ2-7; 9 bases agree with TRBD2. J gave up 3 bases and V 7 bases, and 10 bases lay outside the gene matches. There are 15 residues in the CDR3. Germline CDR1 reads MNHEY; CDR2 reads SVGAGI.

This chain joins TRBV28 and TRBJ2-7; 8 bases fit TRBD1. In germline, CDR1 is MDHEN, CDR2 SYDVKM. The CDR3 length is 15 residues. The J segment lost 3 bases and the V segment lost 5 bases, leaving 9 bases of the junction unmatched. The CDR3 loop reads CASSPPGQAFYEQYV. CDR3 DNA sequence: TGTGCCAGCAGTCCACCGGGACAGGCCTTCTACGAGCAGTACGTC.

The chain is built from TRBV30 and TRBJ1-3, with 8 positions matching TRBD1. This CDR3 spans 14 amino acids. Germline lookup yields CDR1 GTSNPN and CDR2 SVGIG (reference sequence). Trimming took 3 bases from V and 2 from J; bases not matched to a gene: 3. CDR3 amino acids: CAWSSTGAGNTIYF. Written as DNA, the CDR3 is TGTGCCTGGAGCTCGACAGGGGCTGGAAACACCATATATTTT.